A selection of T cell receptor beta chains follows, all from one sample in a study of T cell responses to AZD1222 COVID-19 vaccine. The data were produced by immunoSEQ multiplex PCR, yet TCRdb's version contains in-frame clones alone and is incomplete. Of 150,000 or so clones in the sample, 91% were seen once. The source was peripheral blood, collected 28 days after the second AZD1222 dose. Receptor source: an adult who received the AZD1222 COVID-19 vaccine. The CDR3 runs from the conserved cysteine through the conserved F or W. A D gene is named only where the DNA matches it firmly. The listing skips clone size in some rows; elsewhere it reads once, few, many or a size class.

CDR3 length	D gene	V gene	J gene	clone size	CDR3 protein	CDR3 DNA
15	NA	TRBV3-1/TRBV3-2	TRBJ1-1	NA	CASSQADRANTEAFF	TGTGCCAGCAGCCAAGCGGACAGAGCGAACACTGAAGCTTTCTTT
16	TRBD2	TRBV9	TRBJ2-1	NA	CASSVELAGSRNEQFF	TGTGCCAGCAGCGTAGAACTAGCGGGTAGTCGCAATGAGCAGTTCTTC
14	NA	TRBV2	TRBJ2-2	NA	CARKGVPETGELFF	TGTGCCAGGAAGGGGGTGCCGGAAACCGGGGAGCTGTTTTTT
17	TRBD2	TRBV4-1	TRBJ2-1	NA	CASSQAGLAGGRYEQFF	TGCGCCAGCAGCCAAGCCGGTCTAGCGGGAGGGCGCTATGAGCAGTTCTTC
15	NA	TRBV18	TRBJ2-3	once	CASSQGPSNTDTQYF	TGTGCCAGCTCACAGGGACCCTCTAACACAGATACGCAGTATTTT
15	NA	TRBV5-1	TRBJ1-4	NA	CASSALLGVLGKLFF	TGCGCCAGCAGCGCCCTTCTAGGGGTGCTGGGGAAACTGTTTTTT
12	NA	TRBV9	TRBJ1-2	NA	CASSEGFYGYTF	TGTGCCAGCAGCGAGGGCTTCTATGGCTACACCTTC
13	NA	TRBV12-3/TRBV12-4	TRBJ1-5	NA	CASTFGGDQPQHF	TGTGCCAGCACCTTTGGAGGAGATCAGCCCCAGCATTTT
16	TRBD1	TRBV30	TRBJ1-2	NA	CAWSHPRTGANYGYTF	TGTGCCTGGAGTCACCCCCGGACAGGAGCTAACTATGGCTACACCTTC
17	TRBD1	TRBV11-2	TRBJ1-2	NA	CASSSLTGTGPESGYTF	TGTGCCAGCAGCTCACTAACTGGGACAGGACCCGAGAGTGGCTACACCTTC
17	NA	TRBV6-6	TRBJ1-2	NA	CASSPNHLLGANYGYTF	TGTGCCAGCAGTCCAAATCACCTACTGGGTGCGAACTATGGCTACACCTTC
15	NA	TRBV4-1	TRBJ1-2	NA	CASSQGRTANYGYTF	TGCGCCAGCAGCCAAGGGCGAACGGCTAACTATGGCTACACCTTC
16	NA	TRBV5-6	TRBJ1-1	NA	CASSLETPTGNTEAFF	TGTGCCAGCAGCTTGGAGACCCCGACAGGGAACACTGAAGCTTTCTTT
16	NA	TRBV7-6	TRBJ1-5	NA	CASSLGAGINNQPQHF	TGTGCCAGCAGCTTAGGCGCAGGGATAAACAATCAGCCCCAGCATTTT
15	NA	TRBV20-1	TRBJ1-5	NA	CSASVLTGYNQPQHF	TGCAGTGCTAGTGTGCTTACAGGTTACAATCAGCCCCAGCATTTT
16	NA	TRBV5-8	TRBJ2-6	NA	CASSLQVWVGANVLTF	TGTGCCAGCAGCTTGCAGGTGTGGGTGGGGGCCAACGTCCTGACTTTC
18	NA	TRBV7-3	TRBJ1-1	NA	CASSLKWPHRGVGTEAFF	TGTGCCAGCAGCTTAAAGTGGCCGCATAGGGGAGTAGGGACTGAAGCTTTCTTT
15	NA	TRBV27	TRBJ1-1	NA	CATAPHGGYSTEAFF	TGTGCCACCGCCCCACATGGAGGTTACTCCACTGAAGCTTTCTTT
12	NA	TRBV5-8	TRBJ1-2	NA	CASSLTGIGYTF	TGTGCCAGCAGCTTGACAGGAATTGGCTACACCTTC
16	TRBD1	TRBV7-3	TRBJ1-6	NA	CASSPTSQGALSPLHF	TGTGCCAGCAGCCCCACCTCGCAGGGGGCACTTTCACCCCTCCACTTT
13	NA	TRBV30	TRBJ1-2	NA	CAWSGGGVHGYTF	TGTGCCTGGAGTGGGGGGGGAGTACATGGCTACACCTTC
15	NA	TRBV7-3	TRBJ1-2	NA	CASSLEGRANYGYTF	TGTGCCAGCAGCTTGGAGGGGCGGGCTAACTATGGCTACACCTTC
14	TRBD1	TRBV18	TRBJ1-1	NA	CASSLPDRDTEAFF	TGTGCCAGCTCACTCCCTGACAGGGACACTGAAGCTTTCTTT
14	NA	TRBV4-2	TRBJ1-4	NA	CASSHQGNNEKLFF	TGTGCCAGCAGCCACCAGGGCAATAATGAAAAACTGTTTTTT
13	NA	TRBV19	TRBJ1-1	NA	CASSYGGDTEAFF	TGTGCCAGTAGTTACGGGGGAGACACTGAAGCTTTCTTT
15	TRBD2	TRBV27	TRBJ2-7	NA	CASSFGGDGTYEQYF	TGTGCCAGCAGTTTCGGGGGGGACGGGACCTACGAGCAGTACTTC
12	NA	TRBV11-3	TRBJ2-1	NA	CASSQESYEQFF	TGTGCCAGCAGCCAGGAGAGTTATGAGCAGTTCTTC
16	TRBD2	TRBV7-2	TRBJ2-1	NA	CASSFGTSGNLNEQFF	TGTGCCAGCAGCTTTGGGACTAGCGGGAATTTAAATGAGCAGTTCTTC
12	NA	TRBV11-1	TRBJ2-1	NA	CASSSPVDEQFF	TGTGCCAGCAGCTCTCCCGTCGATGAGCAGTTCTTC
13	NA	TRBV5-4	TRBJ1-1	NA	CASSLFRVTEAFF	TGTGCCAGCAGCTTGTTCAGGGTTACTGAAGCTTTCTTT
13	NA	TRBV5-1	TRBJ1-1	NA	CASSLIGNTEAFF	TGCGCCAGCAGCTTGATCGGTAACACTGAAGCTTTCTTT
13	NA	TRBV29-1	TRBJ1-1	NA	CSETDSLGTEAFF	TGCAGCGAGACGGACAGTCTAGGGACTGAAGCTTTCTTT
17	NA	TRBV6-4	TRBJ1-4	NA	CASSDSLIRGFREKLFF	TGTGCCAGCAGTGACTCGTTAATCCGGGGGTTTCGGGAAAAACTGTTTTTT
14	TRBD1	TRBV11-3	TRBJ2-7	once	CASSLGGQAYEQYF	TGTGCCAGCAGCTTAGGGGGACAGGCCTACGAGCAGTACTTC
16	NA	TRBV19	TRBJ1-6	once	CASRPMPLAFNSPLHF	TGTGCCAGTAGACCCATGCCCCTTGCGTTTAATTCACCCCTCCACTTT
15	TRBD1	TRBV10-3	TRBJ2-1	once	CAISEGQGARDEQFF	TGTGCCATCAGTGAGGGGCAGGGGGCTCGAGATGAGCAGTTCTTC
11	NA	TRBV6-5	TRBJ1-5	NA	CASSANQPQHF	TGTGCCAGCAGCGCAAATCAGCCCCAGCATTTT
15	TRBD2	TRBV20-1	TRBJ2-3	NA	CSASGTSGGTDTQYF	TGCAGTGCTAGTGGGACTAGCGGGGGGACAGATACGCAGTATTTT
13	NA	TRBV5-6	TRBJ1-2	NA	CASSLVPLGGYTF	TGTGCCAGCAGCTTGGTGCCGCTCGGTGGCTACACCTTC
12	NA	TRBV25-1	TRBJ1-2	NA	CASRGRDYGYTF	TGTGCCAGCAGAGGACGCGACTATGGCTACACCTTC
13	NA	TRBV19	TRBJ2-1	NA	CASSAGYYNEQFF	TGTGCCAGTAGTGCTGGATACTACAATGAGCAGTTCTTC
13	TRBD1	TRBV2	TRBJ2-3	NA	CASSEPPRGKQYF	TGTGCCAGCAGTGAACCCCCCAGGGGGAAGCAGTATTTT